This is a list of T cell receptor beta chains from one sample in a study of CD8+ T cells in alopecia areata. Assay: immunoSEQ multiplex PCR; the TCRdb copy retains only in-frame clones and omits some. The sample consists of about 150,000 clones, approximately 87% of them appearing once. This specimen was CD8+ T cells sorted from blood, taken at week 0. The receptors shown here come from a human donor with alopecia areata. Both conserved end residues are part of each CDR3. The D gene is left open where the match is weak. Clone size appears in some rows only: once, few, many, or a class for an expanded clone.

TRBD2,TRBJ2-7,TRBV9,once,TGTGCCAGCAGCGGTAGCGGGGCGGCCTACGAGCAGTACTTC,CASSGSGAAYEQYF
TRBD2,TRBJ2-7,TRBV4-1,.,TGCGCCAGCAGCCGGACACAGGGTAGCGGGGCCTACGAGCAGTACTTC,CASSRTQGSGAYEQYF
.,TRBJ2-4,TRBV29-1,.,TGCAGCGGGACAGGAGGGAACATTCAGTACTTC,CSGTGGNIQYF
.,TRBJ2-5,TRBV5-6,.,TGTGCCAGCAGCCTTCTCGGAAGTTTACAAGAGACCCAGTACTTC,CASSLLGSLQETQYF
.,TRBJ1-1,TRBV19,.,TGTGCCAGTAGCGCGGGCACTGAAGCTTTCTTT,CASSAGTEAFF
TRBD1,TRBJ2-1,TRBV5-1,.,TGCGCCAGCAGCTCCGGGACAGGGAACAATGAGCAGTTCTTC,CASSSGTGNNEQFF
.,TRBJ2-7,TRBV11-2,once,TGTGCCAGCAGCCTTACCATACTCTTCCCGTCCTACGAGCAGTACTTC,CASSLTILFPSYEQYF
TRBD1,TRBJ2-7,TRBV5-1,.,TGCGCCAGCAGCGGAGGGACAGGGAACTACGAGCAGTACTTC,CASSGGTGNYEQYF
TRBD1,TRBJ2-2,TRBV6-5,.,TGTGCCAGCAGTTACTCGGCAGGGGGTAGCACCGGGGAGCTGTTTTTT,CASSYSAGGSTGELFF
.,TRBJ2-7,TRBV29-1,.,TGCAGCGTTGAAAGGGATGGGGGGTCGACGGGCTTC,CSVERDGGSTGF
TRBD2,TRBJ2-1,TRBV5-1,.,TGCGCCAGCCGGACTAGCGGGGGCGGGGACAATGAGCAGTTCTTC,CASRTSGGGDNEQFF
.,TRBJ2-7,TRBV29-1,.,TGCAGCGTTGAATCCCCAGGGAACTCCTACGAGCAGTACTTC,CSVESPGNSYEQYF
TRBD1,TRBJ2-7,TRBV7-9,.,TGTGCCAGCAGCTTAGTGAGGACAGGGGTGGGATATTACGGCTACGAGCAGTACTTC,CASSLVRTGVGYYGYEQYF
.,TRBJ2-2,TRBV7-9,.,TGTGCCAGCAGCTTATTTCTACCCACCGGGGAGCTGTTTTTT,CASSLFLPTGELFF
.,TRBJ1-4,TRBV15,.,TGTGCCACCAGCAGAGATTTTTCTGGTGGAACTAATGAAAAACTGTTTTTT,CATSRDFSGGTNEKLFF
.,TRBJ1-1,TRBV7-6,.,TGTGCCAGCAGCTTAGGGATGGGGAACACTGAAGCTTTCTTT,CASSLGMGNTEAFF
TRBD2,TRBJ2-1,TRBV29-1,.,TGCAGCGTTGAAACTAGCGGGAGGGCCACCTACAATGAGCAGTTCTTC,CSVETSGRATYNEQFF
.,TRBJ1-1,TRBV5-6,.,TGTGCCAGCAGCTTGGCCGGGACGGGGGAAGCTTTCTTT,CASSLAGTGEAFF
.,TRBJ2-7,TRBV29-1,.,TGCAGCGTTGAGGTACGGGACACCTACGAGCAGTACTTC,CSVEVRDTYEQYF
.,TRBJ1-2,TRBV10-3,.,TGTGCCATCACCGCGGACCCTAACTATGGCTACACCTTC,CAITADPNYGYTF
.,TRBJ2-7,TRBV29-1,.,TGCAGCGCTGGCTTGAGCCCCGAGCAGTACTTC,CSAGLSPEQYF
TRBD1,TRBJ2-1,TRBV4-1,.,TGCGCCAGCAGCCAACTAATATTAACCGGACAGGGGAATGGGAATGAGCAGTTCTTC,CASSQLILTGQGNGNEQFF
.,TRBJ2-7,TRBV14,once,TGTGCCAGCAGCCAAGATAACGGGATATACTACGAGCAGTACTTC,CASSQDNGIYYEQYF
.,TRBJ2-7,TRBV10-3,.,TGTGCCATCAGTGGAATGGCCTACGAGCAGTACTTC,CAISGMAYEQYF